The TCR beta chain described here comes from a study of cytomegalovirus exposure and HLA in healthy donors. Whole-study context: Earlier sequencing of some 180 million T cells yielded about 120 million unique TCR beta sequences. The study placed about 81% of its roughly 410 genotyped donors in the Caucasian-associated ancestry cluster.

In its sample, this clone was seen a few times. Its matching antigen is unknown. Primers: 60 Vbeta forward and 13 Jbeta reverse. The repertoire was sequenced with immunoSEQ multiplex PCR; TCRdb's copy has only in-frame clones and lacks some. The sample lists roughly 68,000 clones, around four fifths occurring once. General study points: Investigators reported 150 to 200 TCR beta chains as tied to cytomegalovirus.

This CDR3 is 15 amino acids long. Germline loops: CDR1 SGHDT, CDR2 YYEEEE. J gave up 0 bases and V 4 bases, and 5 bases lay outside the gene matches. The chain combines TRBV5-6 with TRBJ2-3; 7 bases line up with TRBD2. Sequences were obtained from PBMCs. The receptor was isolated from a male donor in good health and CMV-seropositive. CDR3 loop: CASSGLRGSTDTQYF. The CDR3 bases are TGTGCCAGCAGCGGTTTGCGGGGGAGCACAGATACGCAGTATTTT.